This TCR beta chain was identified in a study of CD8+ T cells in alopecia areata. Study-level points and caveats: Scalp lesions, especially in alopecia totalis/universalis, had higher clonality than normal scalp.

The study team obtained lesional scalp punch biopsies and peripheral blood from alopecia areata patients. Investigators sorted PBMCs to obtain both CD4+ and CD8+ T cells. Sequencing used cDNA as its template, made by extracting RNA and reverse transcribing it. Sequencing used immunoSEQ multiplex PCR; TCRdb keeps in-frame clones, though not all of them. The sample has under 250,000 clones, about three fifths seen once. Points on this clone: Antigen specificity is unknown.

The CDR3 sequence is 14 residues long. The germline V gene encodes CDR1 MNHEY and CDR2 SMNVEV (reference sequence). Trimming stripped 0 bases from V and 7 bases from J, with 12 bases between. V and J are TRBV27 and TRBJ1-2, with D unresolved. This receptor was obtained from a human donor with alopecia areata. Sequences were derived from CD4+ T cells sorted from blood, sampled at week 0. The DNA for the CDR3 is TGTGCCAGCAGTTTATCAGTTGGGTCCCTTGGCTACACCTTC. This sequence encodes CASSLSVGSLGYTF.